The 24 T cell receptor beta chains below were found in one sample sequenced in a study of post-analysis software for immune sequencing data. Notes on the study in general: Relative to controls, patients had about 5 TRBV segments at higher frequency, with TRBV5-6, TRBV5-1 and TRBV20-1 among these.

Prepared libraries of TCR beta cDNA carried unique molecular identifiers. TCRdb itself ran the PCR reads through MiXCR, one entry per CDR3 protein. The sample has approximately 690,000 distinct CDR3 sequences, 59% seen once. Their antigens are not known. Sample: blood. Receptor source: a girl aged 2 to 10 with multiple sclerosis.

V is TRBV12-3 or TRBV12-4 and J is TRBJ2-1, with 9 bases aligning to TRBD2. The CDR3 totals 15 residues. V was clipped by 8 bases and J by 9 bases; unmatched bases: 14. The CDR3 bases are TGTGCCAGCTGGGGTGCTGCGGGGGGGCCCGGTGAGCAGTTCTTC. Its translation is CASWGAAGGPGEQFF.

J is TRBJ2-1 and V is TRBV19; 14 bases match TRBD2. The V gene end was trimmed by 9 bases and the J gene end by 9 bases; junction bases not matched to a gene: 7. Germline V gene data show CDR1 as LNHDA and CDR2 as SQIVND (reference sequence). CDR3 length: 14 amino acids. The CDR3 DNA sequence: TGTGCCAGCTCCGGGACTAGCGGGAGCCCTGAGCAGTTCTTC. Translation: CASSGTSGSPEQFF. The whole variable domain, remainder taken from reference TRBV19 and TRBJ2-1, is DGGITQSPKYLFRKEGQNVTLSCEQNLNHDAMYWYRQDPGQGLRLIYYSQIVNDFQKGDIAEGYSVSREKKESFPLTVTSAQKNPTAFYLCASSGTSGSPEQFFGPGTRLTVL.

The chain joins TRBV2 to TRBJ2-3, with 10 bases aligning to TRBD2. The CDR3 sequence is 19 residues long. Germline V CDR1 and CDR2: SNHLY, FYNNEI. The trim removed 6 bases at V and 5 bases at J, leaving 20 bases unmatched. The CDR3, as DNA: TGTGCCAGCAGCGGTAGCGGGGGGCTGTTCCCGACGCCCATAGATACGCAGTATTTT. It specifies CASSGSGGLFPTPIDTQYF.

This chain links TRBV9 with TRBJ2-1; tentative D call: TRBD2 (6 bases). Trimming left V 1 base short and J 13 bases short, with 18 bases between. The length of the CDR3 is 14 residues. The germline gives CDR1 SGDLS, CDR2 YYNGEE. The CDR3 region is CASSVKGEEETQFF. The CDR3 nucleotides read TGTGCCAGCAGCGTAAAAGGGGAGGAGGAGACCCAGTTCTTC.

This sequence joins TRBV15 and TRBJ2-7; the D gene is possibly TRBD1 (6 bases). The CDR3 is 14 residues long. The germline CDR1 and CDR2 sequences are LNHNV and YYDKDF (reference sequence). V lost 5 bases to trimming and J lost 3 bases, with 14 bases between them. The DNA for the CDR3 is TGTGCCACCAGCCCCTTCCGGGACAACTACGAGCAGTACTTC. Residues: CATSPFRDNYEQYF.

V is TRBV6-6 and J is TRBJ2-5; 9 positions match TRBD2. CDR3 size: 17 residues. Germline loops: CDR1 MNHNY, CDR2 SVGAGI (reference sequence). With 2 bases clipped from V and 1 base from J, the junction kept 8 bases outside the gene matches. The CDR3 loop reads CASSYGTSRGFQETQYF. CDR3 nucleotides: TGTGCCAGCAGTTACGGGACTAGCAGGGGATTCCAAGAGACCCAGTACTTC.

This clonotype turned up a few times. The chain couples TRBV12-3 or TRBV12-4 to TRBJ1-2, with a possible D match to TRBD1 (5 bases). The CDR3 has 12 amino acids. V gave up 6 bases and J gave up 7 bases, with 12 bases separating them. In DNA, the CDR3 is TGTGCCAGCAGCGTTGGGGGGTCTGGCTACACCTTC. Its translation: CASSVGGSGYTF.

The V and J genes are TRBV10-2 and TRBJ2-1, with D maybe TRBD1 (6 bases). This CDR3 is 14 amino acids long. From germline, CDR1 is WSHSY and CDR2 SAAADI. V lost 11 bases to trimming and J lost 4 bases, with 18 bases between them. In nucleotides, the CDR3 is TGCGCCTCCAACGCCGGGACACCTTACAATGAGCAGTTCTTC. As protein: CASNAGTPYNEQFF.

In nucleotides, the CDR3 is TGCGCCAGCAGCTATTTGACAGGGAACACTGAAGCTTTCTTT. It codes for CASSYLTGNTEAFF. This chain joins TRBV5-1 and TRBJ1-1; D may be TRBD1 (6 bases). The CDR3 runs 14 residues. V lost 3 bases, J lost 1 base, and 10 bases lay in between. Germline V gene sequence: CDR1 SGHRS, CDR2 YFSETQ.

Only a few counts were recorded for this clonotype. This chain uses TRBV12-3 or TRBV12-4 with TRBJ2-7, with unresolved D. The DNA end lines up better with TRBJ2-5; the J call may be wrong. The CDR3 has 13 amino acids. The CDR3 sequence is CASSFLAVETQYF. CDR3 nucleotides: TGTGCCAGCAGTTTTTTGGCGGTGGAGACCCAGTACTTC.

As DNA, the CDR3 is TGTGCCAGCAGTTTAGTGCTTGTGGGACGGCCAGAGCAGTTCTTC. Translating it yields CASSLVLVGRPEQFF. This sequence joins TRBV12-3 or TRBV12-4 and TRBJ2-1, with D perhaps given as TRBD1 or TRBD2 (5 bases each). The CDR3 contains 15 residues. The V end lost 1 base, the J end lost 10 bases, and 17 bases lay between the germline ends.

The rearrangement links TRBV10-3 to TRBJ2-7, with D possibly matching TRBD2 (6 bases). Germline CDR1 is ENHRY and CDR2 is SYGVKD. The CDR3 sequence is 13 residues long. Deletions cut 6 bases from V and 3 bases from J, with 12 bases between. Written as DNA, the CDR3 is TGTGCCATCAGCCAGGACTACTTCTACGAGCAGTACTTC. Amino acids: CAISQDYFYEQYF.

This clonotype has only one observation. The chain is built from TRBV7-2 and TRBJ2-5, with D unclear. The V and J ends lost 3 bases and 2 bases respectively, with 10 bases between them. The CDR3 covers 14 residues. Germline CDR1 is SGHTA and CDR2 is FQGNSA. The CDR3 region is CASSFVESQETQYF. As DNA, the CDR3 is TGTGCCAGCAGCTTTGTGGAGTCACAAGAGACCCAGTACTTC.

This clonotype was recorded a few times. The rearrangement joins TRBV9 to TRBJ2-5; 12 bases are a match to TRBD2. CDR1 is SGDLS and CDR2 is YYNGEE in the germline V gene. J lost 4 bases, V lost 3 bases, and 7 bases had no gene match. The CDR3 extends over 16 amino acids. The CDR3 DNA reads TGTGCCAGCAGCGCCTTCACGGGACTAGCGGGAGAGACCCAGTACTTC. Amino acid sequence: CASSAFTGLAGETQYF.

The chain uses TRBV5-1 and TRBJ2-4, with TRBD1 as a possible D gene (6 bases). The V gene lost 4 bases and the J gene lost 6 bases, with 17 bases spanning the gap. This CDR3 has 15 amino acids. Germline V lookup: CDR1 SGHRS, CDR2 YFSETQ. The CDR3 region is CASSHKTGGGNIQYF. DNA for the CDR3: TGCGCCAGCAGCCACAAGACAGGAGGAGGAAACATTCAGTACTTC. Supplemented by reference TRBV5-1 and TRBJ2-4, the full variable domain reads KAGVTQTPRYLIKTRGQQVTLSCSPISGHRSVSWYQQTPGQGLQFLFEYFSETQRNKGNFPGRFSGRQFSNSRSEMNVSTLELGDSALYLCASSHKTGGGNIQYFGAGTRLSVL.

V gene TRBV18 combines with J gene TRBJ2-1; TRBD1 might be the D (5 bases). Germline CDR1 is KGHSH and CDR2 is LQKENI. This CDR3 spans 13 amino acids. Between the trimmed V and J ends, which lost 2 bases and 9 bases, there was a span of 11 bases. CDR3 region: CASSPGASGEQFF. Written as DNA, the CDR3 is TGTGCCAGCTCACCAGGGGCAAGTGGTGAGCAGTTCTTC.

The rearrangement joins TRBV5-1 to TRBJ2-1; TRBD2 aligns across 11 bases. The CDR3 length is 15 residues. Germline CDR1 is SGHRS and CDR2 is YFSETQ. V shed 4 bases and J 7 bases; nucleotides not matched to a gene: 7. CDR3 in DNA: TGCGCCAGCAGCGTGACTAGCGGGATGAGGAATGAGCAGTTCTTC. This gives the protein CASSVTSGMRNEQFF.

The chain joins TRBV3-1 to TRBJ2-7, with 8 bases fitting TRBD2. The J call may be incorrect, as the DNA end agrees better with TRBJ2-5. Germline V gene sequence: CDR1 LGHDT, CDR2 YNNKEL (reference sequence). This CDR3 region has 16 residues. The CDR3 DNA reads as TGTGCCAGCAGCCACGCCAGGGCGGGAGGAGGAGAGACCCAGTACTTC. It yields the protein CASSHARAGGGETQYF.

The sample holds a few counts of this clonotype. The gene calls are TRBV15 and TRBJ2-7, with 8 bases fitting TRBD2. Trimming took 0 bases from V and 7 from J; bases not matched to a gene: 14. Germline V CDR1 and CDR2: LNHNV, YYDKDF (reference sequence). This CDR3 is built from 17 residues. CDR3 sequence (DNA): TGTGCCACCAGCAGAGATCGGGGGGGAGCCGGCTTACGGGAGCAGTACTTC. Amino acid sequence: CATSRDRGGAGLREQYF.

The rearrangement links TRBV12-3 or TRBV12-4 to TRBJ2-7, with D maybe TRBD2 (6 bases). CDR3 size: 16 residues. V was shortened by 0 bases and J by 2 bases, with 14 bases between the two germline ends. CDR3 in DNA: TGTGCCAGCAGTTTAGCGTTAACGGGAGAGGCCTACGAGCAGTACTTC. Protein sequence: CASSLALTGEAYEQYF.

This clonotype was picked up a small number of times. The chain links TRBV7-9 to TRBJ2-4, with D perhaps TRBD1 or TRBD2 (5 bases each). Trimming shortened V by 0 bases and J by 7 bases, and 13 bases separated the two germline ends. This CDR3 contains 15 residues. The germline V gene has CDR1 SEHNR and CDR2 FQNEAQ (reference sequence). The CDR3 DNA reads TGTGCCAGCAGCTTAGCCCCGGACTGGGGGAACATTCAGTACTTC. Translation gives CASSLAPDWGNIQYF.

V usage is TRBV6-5 and J usage is TRBJ2-7; TRBD1 aligns across 8 bases. The V gene end was trimmed by 5 bases and the J gene end by 2 bases; junction bases not matched to a gene: 11. Germline CDR1 is MNHEY and CDR2 is SVGAGI. The CDR3 runs to 16 residues. This chain's CDR3 is CASSPGPGTGPYEQYF. DNA for the CDR3: TGTGCCAGCAGTCCCGGGCCCGGGACAGGCCCCTACGAGCAGTACTTC.

The chain is built from TRBV29-1 and TRBJ2-7; D is undetermined. Trimming left V 4 bases short and J 3 bases short, with 10 bases between. The CDR3 consists of 12 residues. Per the germline V gene, CDR1 is SQVTM and CDR2 is ANQGSEA. The CDR3 DNA reads as TGCAGCGTTGCCACTCTGAACTACGAGCAGTACTTC. It translates to CSVATLNYEQYF.

There are a few counts of this clonotype. This chain links TRBV28 with TRBJ2-3; 8 bases line up with TRBD2. Germline V gene sequence: CDR1 MDHEN, CDR2 SYDVKM. V gave up 3 bases and J gave up 4 bases; unmatched junction bases: 6. This CDR3 region has 15 residues. CDR3 DNA: TGTGCCAGCAGTTTCTACACGGGGGGGGCAGATACGCAGTATTTT. Translated, it gives CASSFYTGGADTQYF.